The TCR beta chain described here comes from a study of blood T cell repertoires in COVID-19. Overall study context: Researchers got acute and convalescent COVID-19 samples from the United States, Italy and Spain. PBMCs, B-cell-depleted T cells, or T cells were the source of the cDNA or gDNA that made up the material.

In the authors' methods: Amplifying reference gene primers gave estimates of nucleated cell counts. Profiled with immunoSEQ multiplex PCR; TCRdb holds only in-frame clones, not every one. That table gives V, J and clone size, and the DNA gave D and trimming. The sample shows roughly 77,000 clones, approximately 90% of them seen only once. The CDR3 is made up of 16 amino acids. Trimming pared 1 base from V and 2 bases from J, leaving 13 bases between. CDR1 is SGHVS, CDR2 FQNEAQ, per germline. The sample taken for sequencing was peripheral blood. This sequence was found in an elderly woman with active COVID-19. This rearrangement joins TRBV7-8 to TRBJ2-3, with D perhaps matching TRBD1 (6 bases). CDR3 coding DNA: TGTGCCAGCAGCTTAGATCCGGCAGGGGACACAGATACGCAGTATTTT. Its translation is CASSLDPAGDTDTQYF.